The 20 T cell receptor beta chains below come from one sample, sequenced in a study of shared clonotypes between healthy human individuals. TCRdb's table, derived via immunoSEQ multiplex PCR, lists solely in-frame clones and lacks some. In the table there are a few million clones, around nine tenths of which are singletons. The specimen was naive CD4+ T cells sorted from blood. Subset: CD45RA+ positively selected. The receptors here all came from a man between 18 and 35 years old in good health.

CDR3 DNA: TGTGCCAGCAGCCTGGGGGGGGGCCGAGAGACCCAGTACTTC. Its protein product is CASSLGGGRETQYF. The J gene is TRBJ2-5, the V gene TRBV28, with TRBD2 as a possible D gene (7 bases). The CDR3 contains 14 residues. Germline CDR1 reads MDHEN; CDR2 reads SYDVKM. Trimming pared 6 bases from V and 4 bases from J, leaving 15 bases between.

V is TRBV5-6 and J is TRBJ2-5; 9 bases agree with TRBD2. Trimming cost V 3 bases and J 4 bases; bases outside gene matches: 13. Germline-derived CDR1 and CDR2 are SGHDT and YYEEEE. The CDR3 covers 17 residues. The CDR3: CASSSGLRAGGLETQYF. Written as DNA, the CDR3 is TGTGCCAGCAGCTCGGGACTAAGAGCGGGGGGCCTAGAGACCCAGTACTTC.

V is TRBV10-3 and J is TRBJ1-5; 8 positions agree with TRBD1. CDR1 is ENHRY, CDR2 SYGVKD, per germline. The CDR3 totals 16 residues. V dropped 3 bases and J dropped 0; count of bases not matched to a gene: 4. Here the CDR3 DNA reads TGTGCCATCAGTGACGGGACAGGTCTTAGCAATCAGCCCCAGCATTTT. It is translated as CAISDGTGLSNQPQHF.

The chain joins TRBV11-2 to TRBJ2-3; D is unresolved. The V and J ends lost 3 bases and 1 base respectively, with 14 bases between them. Germline values: CDR1 SGHAT, CDR2 FQNNGV. The CDR3 contains 16 residues. CDR3 DNA sequence: TGTGCCAGCAGCTTGTCGGGCCTCCCGGGCACAGATACGCAGTATTTT. Residues: CASSLSGLPGTDTQYF.

The V gene is TRBV6-1, the J gene TRBJ2-5; 7 nucleotides align to TRBD2. CDR3 length: 15 residues. Germline V gene data show CDR1 as MNHNS and CDR2 as SASEGT. Losses at the gene ends were 7 bases for V and 5 bases for J; bases not matched to a gene: 13. The CDR3 bases are TGTGCCAGCACCGCAGGTGGGACTAATGGGGAGACCCAGTACTTC. The encoded protein is CASTAGGTNGETQYF.

The V gene is TRBV10-2, the J gene TRBJ2-5, with 11 bases fitting TRBD2. Germline V gives CDR1 WSHSY, CDR2 SAAADI. J gave up 5 bases and V 3 bases, and 14 bases lay outside the gene matches. The CDR3 sequence is 18 residues long. The CDR3 reads CASSEIRLAGGPGETQYF. The CDR3 DNA reads as TGCGCCAGCAGTGAAATTCGTTTAGCGGGAGGGCCAGGGGAGACCCAGTACTTC.

The J gene is TRBJ2-7, the V gene TRBV6-1, with 7 nucleotides matching TRBD1. The ends lost 0 bases at V and 4 bases at J; junction bases unmatched: 12. Germline CDR1 MNHNS, CDR2 SASEGT. This CDR3 is built from 17 residues. The CDR3 coding sequence is TGTGCCAGCAGTGAAGCCTGGACAGGCACAAAAGGTTACGAGCAGTACTTC. Its translation is CASSEAWTGTKGYEQYF.

V usage is TRBV27 and J usage is TRBJ1-4, with 7 bases aligning to TRBD1. The V and J ends lost 4 bases and 4 bases, in that order; junction bases with no gene match: 6. The CDR3 extends over 15 amino acids. Germline CDR1 and CDR2: MNHEY and SMNVEV (reference sequence). Here the CDR3 DNA reads TGTGCCAGCAGTTCTACAGGGACAGTTAATGAAAAACTGTTTTTT. This sequence encodes CASSSTGTVNEKLFF.

On this clone: One junction end disagrees with the germline gene, perhaps due to a read error. This chain joins TRBV20-1 and TRBJ2-7, with 9 bases aligning to TRBD1. CDR3 size: 11 residues. In germline, CDR1 is DFQATT, CDR2 SNEGSKA (reference sequence). The CDR3 DNA sequence: TGCAGTGCTAGAGCCCGGACAGGGGAACACTTC. The encoded protein is CSARARTGEHF.

The CDR3 region is CASSDSLGNTGELFF. In nucleotides, the CDR3 is TGTGCCAGCAGTGATTCTTTAGGTAACACCGGGGAGCTGTTTTTT. The chain recombines TRBV2 with TRBJ2-2; D gene unclear. This CDR3 has 15 amino acids. CDR1 SNHLY and CDR2 FYNNEI come from the germline V gene. Trimming left V 3 bases short and J 2 bases short, with 10 bases between.

V usage is TRBV10-3 and J usage is TRBJ2-1; 9 bases agree with TRBD2. The CDR3 consists of 16 residues. The ends lost 5 bases at V and 0 bases at J; junction bases unmatched: 5. Germline V gene lookup returns CDR1 ENHRY and CDR2 SYGVKD. The CDR3 sequence is CAISPFSGSSYNEQFF. The CDR3 DNA reads TGTGCCATCAGTCCTTTTAGCGGGAGCTCCTACAATGAGCAGTTCTTC.

In the case of this clone: Other DNA sequences in this specimen translate into the identical CDR3. The chain is built from TRBV5-4 and TRBJ2-5; 8 bases line up with TRBD2. Germline V gene sequence: CDR1 SGHNT, CDR2 YYREEE (reference sequence). V shed 5 bases and J 2 bases; nucleotides not matched to a gene: 5. The CDR3 consists of 14 residues. CDR3 in DNA: TGTGCCAGCAGTCTCTTAGCGGGGCAAGAGACCCAGTACTTC. Translated, it gives CASSLLAGQETQYF.

The V call is TRBV10-3, the J call TRBJ1-1; D might be TRBD1 (6 bases). The germline CDR1 and CDR2 sequences are ENHRY and SYGVKD. V was cut by 3 bases and J by 5 bases, with 19 bases left in between. The CDR3 totals 16 residues. The DNA of the CDR3 is TGTGCCATCAGTGAAGGATTCTGGGGGGCAAGGACTGAAGCTTTCTTT. Residues: CAISEGFWGARTEAFF.

This chain joins TRBV19 and TRBJ1-2, with D maybe TRBD1 (6 bases). The germline V gene encodes CDR1 LNHDA and CDR2 SQIVND (reference sequence). V lost 2 bases and J lost 4, with 11 bases in between. The CDR3 totals 14 residues. CDR3 DNA sequence: TGTGCCAGTAGTATACCGGACAGACCCTATGGCTACACCTTC. Protein: CASSIPDRPYGYTF.

This clone was found a few times. The chain links TRBV4-1 to TRBJ1-5; tentatively, D is TRBD1 (5 bases). Germline lookup yields CDR1 MGHRA and CDR2 YSYEKL. Between the trimmed V and J ends, which lost 2 bases and 1 base, there was a span of 9 bases. This CDR3 region has 15 residues. CDR3 sequence reads: CASSQTGVSNQPQHF. CDR3 bases: TGCGCCAGCAGCCAAACGGGGGTAAGCAATCAGCCCCAGCATTTT.

The V and J genes are TRBV29-1 and TRBJ1-2, with D unclear. Germline CDR1 and CDR2: SQVTM and ANQGSEA. V lost 5 bases, J lost 6 bases, and 19 bases lay in between. The CDR3 is 14 residues long. CDR3 nucleotide sequence: TGCAGCGTTTTACGGACGCACACGGGCGATGGCTACACCTTC. Its translation: CSVLRTHTGDGYTF.

V is TRBV7-6 and J is TRBJ2-7; 10 bases are shared with TRBD1. There are 17 residues in the CDR3. Germline V gives CDR1 SGHVS, CDR2 FNYEAQ. Trimming removed 5 bases from V and 1 base from J; junction bases left unmatched: 11. CDR3 bases: TGTGCCAGCAGCAAAACCTCCGGGACAGGGGTATCCTACGAGCAGTACTTC. Protein product: CASSKTSGTGVSYEQYF.

In the case of this clone: This sample includes further DNA sequences coding for the same CDR3. The V call is TRBV5-1, the J call TRBJ1-1; D is unresolved. The CDR3 totals 14 residues. Trimming cost V 1 base and J 5 bases, with 12 bases left between them. The germline V gene encodes CDR1 SGHRS and CDR2 YFSETQ. The CDR3 spells CASSLQGRGTEAFF. CDR3 coding DNA: TGCGCCAGCAGCTTGCAAGGGAGAGGTACTGAAGCTTTCTTT.

V gene TRBV4-3 combines with J gene TRBJ1-2, with a possible D match to TRBD1 (6 bases). Germline loops: CDR1 LGHNA, CDR2 YSLEER. The CDR3 runs to 13 residues. V was cut by 0 bases and J by 8 bases, with 10 bases left in between. This CDR3 is CASSQDGDTGYTF. The CDR3 bases are TGCGCCAGCAGCCAAGATGGGGACACCGGCTACACCTTC.

CDR3 sequence (DNA): TGTGCCAGCAATACTGGACAGCCTAACTATGGCTACACCTTC. Translation gives CASNTGQPNYGYTF. The V and J genes are TRBV6-5 and TRBJ1-2, with D perhaps matching TRBD1 (6 bases). The V gene's germline CDR1 is MNHEY and CDR2 SVGAGI. The CDR3 consists of 14 residues. V gave up 7 bases and J gave up 0 bases, with 12 bases separating them.